The entry that follows covers one T cell receptor (beta chain) sequence. This sample was included in a study of blood T cell repertoires in COVID-19. Study summary: COVID-19 samples, acute and convalescent, were from the United States, Italy and Spain. Sources were T cells, B-cell-depleted T cells, or PBMCs; the material itself was cDNA or gDNA.

Profiled with immunoSEQ multiplex PCR; TCRdb holds only in-frame clones, not every one. The repertoire holds 250,000 to 300,000 clones, with roughly 80% as singletons. The CDR3 loop spans 14 amino acids. Trimming took 3 bases from V and 6 from J, leaving 15 bases between them. Germline loops: CDR1 SGHDN, CDR2 FVKESK. A case of COVID-19 had been met by exposed participants within 2 weeks before study entry. The sequence derives from a middle-aged man who had been exposed to COVID-19. V is TRBV14 and J is TRBJ2-7, with a tentative D call TRBD2 (5 bases). The sequenced sample was PBMCs or T cells enriched from blood (not recorded which). CDR3 sequence reads: CASSQTRRPGEQYF. CDR3 bases: TGTGCCAGCAGCCAGACAAGGAGGCCGGGCGAGCAGTACTTC. The variable domain in full, completed from reference TRBV14 and TRBJ2-7, reads EAGVTQFPSHSVIEKGQTVTLRCDPISGHDNLYWYRRVMGKEIKFLLHFVKESKQDESGMPNNRFLAERTGGTYSTLKVQPAELEDSGVYFCASSQTRRPGEQYFGPGTRLTVT.